This is a list of T cell receptor beta chains from one sample in a study of blood T cell repertoires in COVID-19. Libraries were prepared by immunoSEQ multiplex PCR; TCRdb keeps only in-frame clonotypes and omits some of them. Here the sample spans over 150,000 clones, roughly 84% being singletons. Sequenced input: peripheral blood. Source of these receptors: a woman aged 60-70 years with acute or convalescent COVID-19. CDR3s include the opening cysteine and the closing phenylalanine or tryptophan. Each record gives: V gene, CDR3 protein.

v_call: TRBV5-1; cdr3_aa: CASSLRGKGEKLFF
v_call: TRBV18; cdr3_aa: CASSPGLHNSPLHF
v_call: TRBV18; cdr3_aa: CASSPSGSTEAFF
v_call: TRBV10-3; cdr3_aa: CAISFRGPEQYF
v_call: TRBV12-3/TRBV12-4; cdr3_aa: CASRLREETQYF
v_call: TRBV7-2; cdr3_aa: CATGQGMNTEAFF
v_call: TRBV7-6; cdr3_aa: CASSLDTNTGELFF
v_call: TRBV10-1; cdr3_aa: CATVKDRYGEAFF
v_call: TRBV6-5; cdr3_aa: CASRGTGRYTEAFF
v_call: TRBV19; cdr3_aa: CASSRDLEGYTF
v_call: TRBV10-2; cdr3_aa: CASRDGTGVTPQHF
v_call: TRBV21-1; cdr3_aa: CASSNRGSYGYTF
v_call: TRBV5-1; cdr3_aa: CASSSVPGQGWNTEAFF
v_call: TRBV6-2/TRBV6-3; cdr3_aa: CASSWTGAYYGYTF
v_call: TRBV3-1/TRBV3-2; cdr3_aa: CASSHGRQRGTDTQYF
v_call: TRBV5-1; cdr3_aa: CASKRQGSLNYGYTF
v_call: TRBV6-5; cdr3_aa: CASSYWGTGPNYGYTF
v_call: TRBV5-1; cdr3_aa: CASSPRTGERYGYTF
v_call: TRBV5-4; cdr3_aa: CASSLGRARDGYTF
v_call: TRBV30; cdr3_aa: CAHYKEWNTEAFF
v_call: TRBV15; cdr3_aa: CATSRDLGARGNTIYF
v_call: TRBV6-4; cdr3_aa: CASKQTASGGYEQYF
v_call: TRBV28; cdr3_aa: CACGGSQSSGNTIYF
v_call: TRBV5-8; cdr3_aa: CASSLGGQSAYGYTF
v_call: TRBV10-2; cdr3_aa: CASSGKLGQGVETQYF
v_call: TRBV6-5; cdr3_aa: CASSYGTGSPLEQYF
v_call: TRBV2; cdr3_aa: CASSLGGAPGGSYNSPLHF
v_call: TRBV10-1; cdr3_aa: CASSEVTKGTGTNTGELFF